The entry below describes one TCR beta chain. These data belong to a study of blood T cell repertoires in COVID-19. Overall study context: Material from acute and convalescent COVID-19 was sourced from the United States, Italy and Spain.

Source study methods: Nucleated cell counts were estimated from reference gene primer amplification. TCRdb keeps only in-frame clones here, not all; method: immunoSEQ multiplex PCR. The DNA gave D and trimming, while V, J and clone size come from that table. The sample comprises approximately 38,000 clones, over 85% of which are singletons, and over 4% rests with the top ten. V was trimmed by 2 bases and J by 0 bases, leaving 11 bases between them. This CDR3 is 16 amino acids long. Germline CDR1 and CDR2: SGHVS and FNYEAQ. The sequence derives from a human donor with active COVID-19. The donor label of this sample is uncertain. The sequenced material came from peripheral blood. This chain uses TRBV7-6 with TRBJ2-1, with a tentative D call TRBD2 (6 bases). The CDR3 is CASSLRAGSSYNEQFF. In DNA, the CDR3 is TGTGCCAGCAGCTTAAGGGCGGGGAGCTCCTACAATGAGCAGTTCTTC.